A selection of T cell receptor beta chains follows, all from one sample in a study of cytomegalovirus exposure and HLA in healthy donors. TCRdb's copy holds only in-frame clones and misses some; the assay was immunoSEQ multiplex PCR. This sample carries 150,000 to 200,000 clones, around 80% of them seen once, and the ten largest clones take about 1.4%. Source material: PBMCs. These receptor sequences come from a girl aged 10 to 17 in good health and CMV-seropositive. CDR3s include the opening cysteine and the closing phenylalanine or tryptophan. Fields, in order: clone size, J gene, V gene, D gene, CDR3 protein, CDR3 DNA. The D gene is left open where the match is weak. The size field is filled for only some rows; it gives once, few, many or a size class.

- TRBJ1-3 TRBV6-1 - CASSEAADSYGNTIYF TGTGCCAGCAGTGAAGCCGCAGACAGCTATGGAAACACCATATATTTT
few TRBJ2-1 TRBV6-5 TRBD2 CASKISGVSYNEQFF TGTGCCAGCAAAATTAGCGGGGTCTCCTACAATGAGCAGTTCTTC
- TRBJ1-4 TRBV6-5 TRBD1 CASSYTDRGNEKLFF TGTGCCAGCAGTTACACAGACAGGGGAAATGAAAAACTGTTTTTT
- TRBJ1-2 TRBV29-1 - CSAVGQYYGYTF TGCAGCGCCGTAGGACAGTACTATGGCTACACCTTC
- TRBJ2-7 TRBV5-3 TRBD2 CARSLSPAGGSYEQYF TGTGCCAGAAGCTTGTCCCCGGCGGGAGGAAGCTACGAGCAGTACTTC
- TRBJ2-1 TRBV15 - CATSRDPVDEQFF TGTGCCACCAGCAGAGATCCGGTGGATGAGCAGTTCTTC
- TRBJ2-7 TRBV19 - CASKGDSYEQYF TGTGCCAGTAAGGGGGATAGTTACGAGCAGTACTTC
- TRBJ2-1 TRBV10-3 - CAISPGLAGDYNEQFF TGTGCCATCAGCCCGGGGCTAGCAGGGGACTACAATGAGCAGTTCTTC
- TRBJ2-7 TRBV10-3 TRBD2 CAISPTSGRGEQYF TGTGCCATCAGTCCGACTAGCGGGAGGGGCGAGCAGTACTTC
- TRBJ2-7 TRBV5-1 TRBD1 CASSWGQGKDKQYF TGCGCCAGCAGCTGGGGACAGGGTAAAGACAAGCAGTACTTC
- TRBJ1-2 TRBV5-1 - CASSLFRTETIRSNYGYTF TGCGCCAGCAGCTTGTTTAGGACAGAAACCATCCGCTCTAACTATGGCTACACCTTC
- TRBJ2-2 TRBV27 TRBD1 CASSLVGQGANTGELFF TGTGCCAGCAGTTTGGTGGGACAGGGTGCGAACACCGGGGAGCTGTTTTTT
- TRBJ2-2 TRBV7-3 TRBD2 CASSLTRGTSGRYANTGELFF TGTGCCAGCAGCTTAACCCGGGGGACTAGCGGGAGGTACGCGAACACCGGGGAGCTGTTTTTT
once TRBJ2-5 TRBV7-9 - CASRAWANQETQYF TGTGCCAGCAGGGCTTGGGCGAACCAAGAGACCCAGTACTTC
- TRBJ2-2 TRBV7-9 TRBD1 CASSFYFDRGTGELFF TGTGCCAGCAGCTTTTATTTCGACAGGGGTACCGGGGAGCTGTTTTTT
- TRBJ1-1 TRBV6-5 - CASSYREDTEAFF TGTGCCAGCAGTTACAGGGAGGACACTGAAGCTTTCTTT
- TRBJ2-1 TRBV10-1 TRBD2 CASSGGSPYNEQFF TGCGCCAGCAGTGGCGGGAGCCCTTACAATGAGCAGTTCTTC
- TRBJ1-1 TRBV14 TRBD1 CASSQGQGPGTEAFF TGTGCCAGCAGCCAAGGACAGGGGCCGGGAACTGAAGCTTTCTTT
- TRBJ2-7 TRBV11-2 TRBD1 CASSFERDSSYEQYF TGTGCCAGCAGCTTCGAGAGGGACAGTTCCTACGAGCAGTACTTC
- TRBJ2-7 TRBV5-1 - CASSPDRQGGTEQYF TGCGCCAGCAGCCCCGATCGGCAGGGGGGTACGGAGCAGTACTTC
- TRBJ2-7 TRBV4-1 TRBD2 CASSQGASGPSYEQYF TGCGCCAGCAGCCAAGGGGCTAGCGGGCCTTCCTACGAGCAGTACTTC
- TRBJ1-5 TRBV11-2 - CASSLTGYSNQPQHF TGTGCCAGCAGCTTGACAGGCTATAGCAATCAGCCCCAGCATTTT
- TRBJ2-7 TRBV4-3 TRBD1 CASSHAGTGTYEQYF TGCGCCAGCAGCCACGCCGGGACAGGGACCTACGAGCAGTACTTC
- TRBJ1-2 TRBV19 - CASSNRANYGYTF TGTGCCAGTAGTAACAGGGCTAACTATGGCTACACCTTC
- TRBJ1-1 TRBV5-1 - CASSPVGGEAFF TGCGCCAGCAGCCCTGTTGGAGGTGAAGCTTTCTTT
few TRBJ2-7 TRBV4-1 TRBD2 CASSHPLSTSGRMGPEQYF TGCGCCAGCAGCCATCCTCTCTCGACTAGCGGGAGAATGGGCCCCGAGCAGTACTTC
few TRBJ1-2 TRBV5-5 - CASSLGQNYGYTF TGTGCCAGCAGCTTGGGGCAGAACTATGGCTACACCTTC
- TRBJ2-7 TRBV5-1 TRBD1 CASSFGQGGYEQYF TGCGCCAGCAGCTTCGGACAGGGGGGCTACGAGCAGTACTTC
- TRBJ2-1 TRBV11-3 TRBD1 CASSLRGHEQFF TGTGCCAGCAGCTTAAGGGGGCACGAGCAGTTCTTC
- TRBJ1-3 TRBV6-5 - CASSYGTSSGNTIYF TGTGCCAGCAGTTACGGGACAAGCTCTGGAAACACCATATATTTT
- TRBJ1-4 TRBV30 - CAWSARRGEKLFF TGTGCCTGGAGTGCCCGACGCGGTGAAAAACTGTTTTTT
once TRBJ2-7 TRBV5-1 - CASSSSQVGFYEQYF TGCGCCAGCAGCTCCTCACAAGTTGGTTTTTACGAGCAGTACTTC
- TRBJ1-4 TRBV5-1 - CASSLTFQTGRGANEKLFF TGCGCCAGCAGCTTAACTTTTCAGACAGGCAGGGGAGCTAATGAAAAACTGTTTTTT
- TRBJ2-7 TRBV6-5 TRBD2 CASSSRWGGRVDEQYF TGTGCCAGCAGTTCCCGGTGGGGGGGAAGGGTGGACGAGCAGTACTTC
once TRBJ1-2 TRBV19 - CASSHSARYGYTF TGTGCCAGTAGTCACAGTGCCCGCTATGGCTACACCTTC
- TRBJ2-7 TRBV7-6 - CASAPAERYEQYF TGTGCCAGCGCCCCCGCAGAGCGATACGAGCAGTACTTC
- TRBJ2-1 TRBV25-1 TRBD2 CASSDPTSGSYNEQFF TGTGCCAGCAGTGACCCTACTAGCGGCTCCTACAATGAGCAGTTCTTC
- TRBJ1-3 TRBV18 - CASSPNEGDNTIYF TGTGCCAGCTCACCAAACGAGGGGGACAACACCATATATTTT
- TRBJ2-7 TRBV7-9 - CASSFMEISYEQYF TGTGCCAGCAGCTTCATGGAGATTTCCTACGAGCAGTACTTC
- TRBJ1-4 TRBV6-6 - CASSPGGGLTNEKLFF TGTGCCAGCAGTCCGGGGGGTGGATTAACTAATGAAAAACTGTTTTTT
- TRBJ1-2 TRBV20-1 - CAAENYGYTF TGTGCGGCGGAAAACTATGGCTACACCTTC
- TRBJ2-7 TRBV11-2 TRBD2 CASSPRTSGLEQYF TGTGCCAGCAGCCCTAGGACTAGCGGGCTCGAGCAGTACTTC
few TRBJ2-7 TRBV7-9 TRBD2 CASSLGREEDEQYF TGTGCCAGCAGCTTAGGACGGGAGGAGGACGAGCAGTACTTC
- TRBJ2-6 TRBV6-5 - CASRPRSSGANVLTF TGTGCCAGCCGCCCCCGGAGCTCTGGGGCCAACGTCCTGACTTTC
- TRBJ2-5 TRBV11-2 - CASSSLYQETQYF TGTGCCAGCAGCTCACTTTACCAAGAGACCCAGTACTTC
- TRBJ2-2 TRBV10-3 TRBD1 CAISEYRTGGSDTGELFF TGTGCCATCAGTGAGTATAGGACAGGGGGATCTGACACCGGGGAGCTGTTTTTT
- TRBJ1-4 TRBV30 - CAWSLEEKLFF TGTGCCTGGAGTTTAGAGGAAAAACTGTTTTTT
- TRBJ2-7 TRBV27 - CASRARVDSYEQYF TGTGCCAGCAGGGCCCGGGTAGACTCCTACGAGCAGTACTTC
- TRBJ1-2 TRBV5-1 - CASSGGNGQNYGYTF TGCGCCAGCAGCGGCGGGAACGGGCAGAACTATGGCTACACCTTC
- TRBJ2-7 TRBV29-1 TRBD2 CSVASGRPHEQYF TGCAGCGTCGCGAGCGGGAGACCCCACGAGCAGTACTTC
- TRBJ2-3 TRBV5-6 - CASSLVAGGTDTQYF TGTGCCAGCAGCTTGGTGGCAGGGGGCACAGATACGCAGTATTTT
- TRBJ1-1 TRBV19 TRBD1 CASSTEPGQAYMGTEAFF TGTGCCAGTAGTACAGAACCGGGACAGGCATACATGGGCACTGAAGCTTTCTTT
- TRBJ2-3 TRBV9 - CASSVRLADTQCF TGTGCCAGCAGCGTAAGATTGGCAGATACGCAGTGTTTT
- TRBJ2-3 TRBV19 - CASSITGAADTQYF TGTGCCAGTAGTATCACGGGAGCGGCAGATACGCAGTATTTT
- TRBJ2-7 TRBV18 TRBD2 CASSPGTNYEQYF TGTGCCAGCTCACCCGGGACTAACTACGAGCAGTACTTC
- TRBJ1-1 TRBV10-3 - CAIRGRINTEAFF TGTGCCATCCGAGGCAGAATAAACACTGAAGCTTTCTTT
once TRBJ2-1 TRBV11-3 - CASSFGKRSYNEQFF TGTGCCAGCAGCTTTGGAAAGCGCTCCTACAATGAGCAGTTCTTC